This TCR beta chain came from a study of cytomegalovirus exposure and HLA in healthy donors. Study results and limitations: It was about 180 TCR beta chains that were listed as cytomegalovirus-associated.

Note on this clone: The antigen remains undetermined.

The V gene's germline CDR1 is MDHEN and CDR2 SYDVKM. Between the trimmed V and J ends, which lost 1 base and 7 bases, there was a span of 16 bases. The CDR3 covers 16 residues. Here immunoSEQ multiplex PCR was the method, and the copy in TCRdb shows in-frame clones only, minus some. The sample includes 50,000 to 65,000 clones, 95% of them seen just once. This chain uses TRBV28 with TRBJ2-2; the D gene is possibly TRBD1 (6 bases). The sample consisted of PBMCs. The clonotype was recovered from a woman in her late teens or twenties in good health and CMV-seropositive. CDR3 protein: CASSLSNRAVVGELFF. The DNA of the CDR3 is TGTGCCAGCAGTTTATCAAACAGGGCTGTGGTCGGGGAGCTGTTTTTT. Full variable domain (outside the CDR3, taken from reference TRBV28 and TRBJ2-2): DVKVTQSSRYLVKRTGEKVFLECVQDMDHENMFWYRQDPGLGLRLIYFSYDVKMKEKGDIPEGYSVSREKKERFSLILESASTNQTSMYLCASSLSNRAVVGELFFGEGSRLTVL.